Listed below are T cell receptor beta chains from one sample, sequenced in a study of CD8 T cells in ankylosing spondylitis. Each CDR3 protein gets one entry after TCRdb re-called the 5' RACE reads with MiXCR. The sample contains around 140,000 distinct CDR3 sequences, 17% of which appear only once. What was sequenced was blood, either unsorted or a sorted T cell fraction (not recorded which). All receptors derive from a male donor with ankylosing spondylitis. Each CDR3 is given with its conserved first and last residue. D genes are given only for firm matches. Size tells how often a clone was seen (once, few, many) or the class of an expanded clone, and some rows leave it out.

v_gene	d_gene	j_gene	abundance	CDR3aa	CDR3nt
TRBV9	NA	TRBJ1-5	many	CASSAGTEYSNQPQHF	TGTGCCAGCAGCGCGGGGACCGAATATAGCAATCAGCCCCAGCATTTT
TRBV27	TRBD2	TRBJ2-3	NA	CASSPGGSRYF	TGTGCCAGCAGCCCGGGAGGGTCTCGGTATTTT
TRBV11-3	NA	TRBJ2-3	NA	CASSSFGGMDTQYF	TGTGCCAGCAGCTCCTTTGGGGGCATGGATACGCAGTATTTT
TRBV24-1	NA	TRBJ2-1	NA	CATSSGQTRTDEQFF	TGTGCCACCAGTTCCGGACAGACTCGAACGGATGAGCAGTTCTTC
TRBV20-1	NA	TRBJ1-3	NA	CSARADGIAGRSGNTIYF	TGCAGTGCTAGAGCCGACGGAATAGCAGGGCGCTCTGGAAACACCATATATTTT
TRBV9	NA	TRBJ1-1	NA	CASSVKGDPNTEAFF	TGTGCCAGCAGCGTGAAGGGGGATCCGAACACTGAAGCTTTCTTT
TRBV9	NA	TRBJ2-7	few	CASSVGSGGTYEQYF	TGTGCCAGCAGCGTAGGGTCTGGGGGTACCTACGAGCAGTACTTC
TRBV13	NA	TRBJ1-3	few	CASSLHAGTIYF	TGTGCCAGCAGCTTACACGCCGGGACCATATATTTT
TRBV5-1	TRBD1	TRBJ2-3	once	CASSWTGGSTDTQYF	TGCGCCAGCAGCTGGACAGGGGGAAGTACAGATACGCAGTATTTT
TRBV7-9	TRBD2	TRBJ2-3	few	CASSPGTSGSTDTQYF	TGTGCCAGCAGCCCAGGGACTAGCGGAAGCACAGATACGCAGTATTTT
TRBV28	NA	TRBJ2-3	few	CASSLPGSTDTQYF	TGTGCCAGCAGTTTACCGGGTAGCACAGATACGCAGTATTTT
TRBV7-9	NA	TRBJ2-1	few	CASSSTLGNEQFF	TGTGCCAGCAGCTCGACCTTAGGAAATGAGCAGTTCTTC
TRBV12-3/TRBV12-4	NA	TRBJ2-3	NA	CASSQAGDLTDTQYF	TGTGCCAGCAGCCAAGCAGGGGACCTCACAGATACGCAGTATTTT
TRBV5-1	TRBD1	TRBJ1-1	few	CASSQDRGGGNTEAFF	TGCGCCAGCAGCCAAGACAGGGGCGGTGGGAACACTGAAGCTTTCTTT
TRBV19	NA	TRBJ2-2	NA	CASSVPGGAPGELFF	TGTGCCAGTAGTGTCCCCGGCGGGGCCCCCGGGGAGCTGTTTTTT
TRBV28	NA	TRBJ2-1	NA	CASRDGTPDPQQFF	TGTGCCAGCAGAGACGGGACCCCCGACCCCCAGCAGTTCTTC
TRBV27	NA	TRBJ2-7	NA	CASSLTSSYEQYF	TGTGCCAGCAGTCTCACTAGCTCCTACGAGCAGTACTTC
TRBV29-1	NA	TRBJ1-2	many	CSVGGYGYTF	TGCAGCGTTGGAGGGTATGGCTACACCTTC
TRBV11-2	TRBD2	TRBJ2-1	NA	CASSSGTIEQFF	TGTGCCAGCAGTAGCGGGACGATAGAGCAGTTCTTC
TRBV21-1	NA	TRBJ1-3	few	CASSAWAWRSSGNTIYF	TGTGCCAGCAGCGCCTGGGCATGGCGGAGCTCTGGAAACACCATATATTTT
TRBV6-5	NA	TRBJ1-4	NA	CASSYVGGANEKLFF	TGTGCCAGCAGTTACGTCGGGGGGGCAAATGAAAAACTGTTTTTT
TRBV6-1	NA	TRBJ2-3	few	CASSARGAADTQYF	TGTGCCAGCAGTGCAAGAGGGGCGGCAGATACGCAGTATTTT
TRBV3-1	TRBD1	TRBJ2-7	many	CASSQHGQVYEQYF	TGTGCCAGCAGCCAACACGGACAGGTCTACGAGCAGTACTTC
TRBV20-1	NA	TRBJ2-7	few	CSARFGDEQYF	TGCAGTGCTAGATTCGGGGACGAGCAGTACTTC
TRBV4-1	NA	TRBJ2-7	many	CASSQGALGTYEQYF	TGCGCCAGCAGCCAAGGGGCCCTCGGTACGTACGAGCAGTACTTC
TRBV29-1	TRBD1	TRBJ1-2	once	CSVRDRGRPGSSYGYTF	TGCAGCGTTAGGGACAGGGGGCGACCAGGGAGTAGCTATGGCTACACCTTC
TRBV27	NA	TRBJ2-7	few	CATRGTPYEQYF	TGTGCCACGAGGGGAACCCCCTACGAGCAGTACTTC
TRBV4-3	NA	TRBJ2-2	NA	CASSQDRRTYTGELFF	TGCGCCAGCAGCCAAGACAGACGGACTTACACCGGGGAGCTGTTTTTT
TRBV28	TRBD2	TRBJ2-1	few	CASSYSNSGSVDEQFF	TGTGCCAGCAGTTATTCAAATAGCGGGAGTGTCGATGAGCAGTTCTTC
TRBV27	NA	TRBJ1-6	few	CASSLMVGSPLHF	TGTGCCAGCAGTTTAATGGTGGGTTCACCCCTCCACTTT
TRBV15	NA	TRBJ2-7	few	CATSNEVAYEQYF	TGTGCCACCAGCAATGAAGTCGCCTACGAGCAGTACTTC
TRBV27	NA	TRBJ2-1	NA	CASSLGREQFF	TGTGCCAGCAGCCTAGGGAGGGAGCAGTTCTTC
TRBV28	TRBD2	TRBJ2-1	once	CASNPSGSYRNEQFF	TGTGCCAGCAACCCTAGCGGGAGCTACCGGAATGAGCAGTTCTTC
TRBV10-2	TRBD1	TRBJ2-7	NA	CASSQLAGTVYEQYF	TGCGCCAGCAGTCAACTTGCAGGGACAGTTTACGAGCAGTACTTC